The present entry profiles one T cell receptor (beta chain) with its context. The specificity of this receptor is unknown. Base-call qualities are not available, and no considerably larger clone is one nucleotide away. The trial excluded patients who had a history of autoimmune disease or were on systemic immunosuppression. Peripheral blood for TCR sequencing was collected from all dose cohorts at baseline, on cycle 4 day 1, and on cycle 7 day 1. The samples were taken from a phase I, first-in-human, multicenter, open-label dose-escalation trial of ivuxolimab. The trial enrolled adults with locally advanced or metastatic head and neck squamous cell, hepatocellular, melanoma or renal cell carcinoma. Before TCR sequencing, CD4+ and CD8+ T cells were separately sorted from peripheral blood. The germline V gene provides CDR1 SGHRS and CDR2 YFSETQ. Taken from cysteine to phenylalanine, the CDR3 has 13 residues. Left in the record is the CDR3 DNA by itself, 39 bases read in frame from the first base. The junction shows trimming of 0 bases on V and 6 bases on J, plus 6 bases between the germline ends.

This specimen comes from a study of OX40 agonist ivuxolimab in advanced cancers. For the wider study: Ivuxolimab, which targeted the costimulatory receptor OX40 (CD134), was an agonistic, fully human IgG2 monoclonal antibody. Intravenous ivuxolimab was administered to patients every 2 weeks at six dose levels: 0.01, 0.1, 0.3, 1.5, 3 and 10 mg/kg. Of the 50 or so patients in dose escalation, about 20 had hepatocellular carcinoma, roughly 15 had melanoma, 9 had renal cell carcinoma and 9 had head and neck cancer. The dose-escalation cohort was approximately 83% male with a mean age of approximately 59 years, ranging from roughly 20 to 80. Prior anti-PD-1, anti-PD-L1 or anti-CTLA-4 therapy was permitted, and checkpoint inhibitors had been received by 30% to 40% of dose-escalation patients. Three dose-escalation patients achieved partial responses, one with hepatocellular carcinoma and two with cutaneous melanoma. Peripheral TCRbeta sequencing aimed to test whether ivuxolimab altered TCR sequence diversity and caused clonal T-cell expansion. The paper describes the monotherapy dose-escalation part (N ≈ 51 patients) of the phase I trial of ivuxolimab. Study-wide conclusions, independent of this receptor: At doses of 0.1 to 3.0 mg/kg, clonal expansion of both CD4+ and CD8+ blood T cells was observed from baseline to week 6. The antigen specificity of the peripheral T cells that underwent clonal expansion was not determined. On average, CD8+ T cells showed more expanded clones than CD4+ T cells after ivuxolimab. Low levels of normalized T-cell clonal expansion were also seen in some nonresponding patients. In the 0.1-3.0 mg/kg groups, partial responders had among the lowest normalized peripheral clonal expansion, particularly in CD8+ T cells.

Genomic DNA was extracted from sorted cells for sequencing of the TCRbeta CDR3 region. The immunoSEQ Assay was used to sequence the TCRbeta CDR3 regions. TCRdb obtained this table from immuneACCESS and retained in-frame rearrangements with V and J assigned. These tables miss some clones; where compared with another copy, unresolved V genes account for less than half of the shortfall, and the remainder is unexplained. This sample lists some 100,000 clones; 75% to 95% were detected once. The top ten clonotypes cover about 0.31% of the sample. This clonotype was sampled from an adult with an advanced solid tumor such as melanoma, head and neck, liver or kidney cancer. The specimen was CD4+ or CD8+ T cells sorted from blood, collected in a trial of the OX40 agonist ivuxolimab. The chain was built from TRBV5-1 and TRBJ2-2, with the D gene not confidently named. The CDR3 in this case is CASSLGGPGELFF. Here is the DNA: TGCGCCAGCAGCTTGGGGGGTCCCGGGGAGCTGTTTTTT.